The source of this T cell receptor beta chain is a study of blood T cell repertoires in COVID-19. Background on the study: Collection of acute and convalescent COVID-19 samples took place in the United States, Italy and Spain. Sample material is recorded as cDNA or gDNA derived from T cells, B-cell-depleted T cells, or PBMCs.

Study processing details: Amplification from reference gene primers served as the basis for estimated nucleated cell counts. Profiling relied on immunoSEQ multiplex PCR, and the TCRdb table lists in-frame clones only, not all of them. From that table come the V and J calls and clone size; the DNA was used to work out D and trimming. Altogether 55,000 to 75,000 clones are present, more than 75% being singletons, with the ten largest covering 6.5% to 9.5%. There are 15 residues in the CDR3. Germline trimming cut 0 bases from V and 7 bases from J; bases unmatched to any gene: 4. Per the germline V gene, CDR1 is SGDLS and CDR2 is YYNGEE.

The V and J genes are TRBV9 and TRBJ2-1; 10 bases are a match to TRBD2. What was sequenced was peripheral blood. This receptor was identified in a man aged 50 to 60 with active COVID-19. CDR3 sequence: CASSVEGTSVNEQFF. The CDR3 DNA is TGTGCCAGCAGCGTAGAAGGGACTAGCGTGAATGAGCAGTTCTTC.